Presented here are 9 T cell receptor beta chains from one specimen sequenced in a study of cytomegalovirus exposure and HLA in healthy donors. Researchers ran the PCR with 60 Vbeta and 13 Jbeta primers. Method: immunoSEQ multiplex PCR; TCRdb's copy keeps in-frame clones and lacks some. The sample yields around 140,000 clones, roughly 87% seen once. The sequenced material came from PBMCs. The source is a woman in her thirties or forties in good health and CMV-seronegative.

This chain connects TRBV7-9 to TRBJ2-7; D not resolved. Germline V gives CDR1 SEHNR, CDR2 FQNEAQ (reference sequence). Trimming cost V 6 bases and J 1 base, with 19 bases left between them. CDR3 length equals 16 residues. The CDR3 is CASRPEAGFISYEQYF. As DNA, the CDR3 is TGTGCCAGCAGACCCGAGGCCGGGTTTATATCCTACGAGCAGTACTTC.

The V call is TRBV28, the J call TRBJ1-5, with D tentatively TRBD1 (5 bases). The CDR3 extends over 15 amino acids. Trimming stripped 7 bases from V and 8 bases from J, with 21 bases between. Germline-derived CDR1 and CDR2 are MDHEN and SYDVKM. The CDR3 spells CASMKYGGEMKPQHF. The CDR3 region has the DNA TGTGCCAGCATGAAATACGGGGGAGAAATGAAGCCCCAGCATTTT.

This chain links TRBV20-1 with TRBJ2-1; D not certain. Germline CDR1 reads DFQATT; CDR2 reads SNEGSKA (reference sequence). The CDR3 is made up of 11 amino acids. V lost 1 base to trimming and J lost 8 bases, with 6 bases between them. Here the CDR3 reads CSARVFDEQFF. CDR3 sequence (DNA): TGCAGTGCTAGAGTATTCGATGAGCAGTTCTTC.

The DNA for the CDR3 is TGTGCCAGCAGGCGGGGGGGGTCTGTGTCCTACGAGCAGTACTTC. This codes for CASRRGGSVSYEQYF. This sequence joins TRBV7-2 and TRBJ2-7, with 9 nucleotides matching TRBD2. The trim removed 6 bases at V and 1 base at J, leaving 7 bases unmatched. The CDR3 length is 15 residues. CDR1 is SGHTA, CDR2 FQGNSA, per germline. Looking up the rest from reference TRBV7-2 and TRBJ2-7 gives the full variable domain: GAGVSQSPSNKVTEKGKDVELRCDPISGHTALYWYRQSLGQGLEFLIYFQGNSAPDKSGLPSDRFSAERTGGSVSTLTIQRTQQEDSAVYLCASRRGGSVSYEQYFGPGTRLTVT.

The chain has TRBV7-9 and TRBJ2-1; D may be TRBD2 (5 bases). The germline CDR1 and CDR2 sequences are SEHNR and FQNEAQ (reference sequence). Trimming left V 3 bases short and J 3 bases short, with 6 bases between. The CDR3 covers 13 residues. In nucleotides, the CDR3 is TGTGCCAGCAGCTTCGGACTCTACAATGAGCAGTTCTTC. Translated, it gives CASSFGLYNEQFF.

The chain employs TRBV5-1 and TRBJ1-5, with 9 bases aligning to TRBD1. Germline V gives CDR1 SGHRS, CDR2 YFSETQ. The CDR3 spans 15 residues. V dropped 3 bases and J dropped 4; count of bases not matched to a gene: 5. The CDR3 is CASSSGQGGNQPQHF. CDR3 bases: TGCGCCAGCAGCTCGGGACAGGGAGGGAATCAGCCCCAGCATTTT.

The CDR3 DNA reads as TGTGCCAGCAGATTTACTAGCGGGGTAACCTACGAGCAGTACTTC. It is translated as CASRFTSGVTYEQYF. The chain couples TRBV6-5 to TRBJ2-7, with TRBD2 matching over 10 bases. Per the germline V gene, CDR1 is MNHEY and CDR2 is SVGAGI. Germline trimming cut 6 bases from V and 2 bases from J; bases unmatched to any gene: 7. This CDR3 has 15 amino acids.

This clone was recorded only once. This chain links TRBV5-6 with TRBJ2-7; weak D call: TRBD2 (5 bases). Looked up from germline, CDR1 is SGHDT and CDR2 is YYEEEE. This CDR3 spans 13 amino acids. Between the trimmed V and J ends, which lost 0 bases and 5 bases, there was a span of 9 bases. CDR3 region: CASSLVEAHEQYF. The DNA for the CDR3 is TGTGCCAGCAGCTTGGTGGAGGCCCACGAGCAGTACTTC.

The V gene is TRBV7-2, the J gene TRBJ1-2; possible D gene TRBD1, 5 bases. Trimming took off 4 bases at V and 0 bases at J, with 9 bases between the two ends. Germline CDR1 reads SGHTA; CDR2 reads FQGNSA. The CDR3 consists of 14 residues. CDR3 bases: TGTGCCAGCAGCTCCCCGGACACTAACTATGGCTACACCTTC. Its translation: CASSSPDTNYGYTF.